This TCR beta chain was identified during a study of Ad26.COV2.S vaccination and SARS-CoV-2 variants. Study findings and constraints: Total T cell responses were possibly underestimated by TCR breadth and depth analyses.

Generated by immunoSEQ multiplex PCR, the TCRdb table keeps only in-frame clones and is missing some. The sample contains just over 350,000 clones, about 90% of which appear only once. About this clone itself: As yet, its antigen is unknown.

Germline CDR1 and CDR2: SGHAT and FQNNGV. The length of the CDR3 is 14 residues. The V end lost 5 bases, the J end lost 4 bases, and 14 bases lay between the germline ends. The rearrangement joins TRBV11-2 to TRBJ1-1, with D perhaps matching TRBD1 (6 bases). The TCR was taken from a human donor who had recovered from COVID-19. Material: peripheral blood, obtained after recovery from COVID-19. The CDR3 protein is CASSKLDRSTEAFF. In nucleotides, the CDR3 is TGTGCCAGCAGCAAACTGGACAGATCCACTGAAGCTTTCTTT.